One sample yielded the 19 T cell receptor beta chains listed below, sequenced in a study of long-term antiretroviral therapy in people with HIV. The run of the v3.0 immunoSEQ assay was at survey level. The method was immunoSEQ multiplex PCR; TCRdb's version includes in-frame clones alone and lacks a portion of them. The sample has tens of thousands of clones; 82% are singletons. This sample comprised unsorted PBMCs, obtained 1.1 years before starting antiretroviral therapy. These receptors came from a woman in her 30s with HIV.

This sequence joins TRBV15 and TRBJ2-1; 7 nucleotides agree with TRBD2. CDR3 length: 12 amino acids. CDR1 is LNHNV, CDR2 YYDKDF, per germline (reference sequence). With V trimmed by 7 bases and J by 9 bases, 6 bases remained unmatched. The CDR3 DNA follows: TGTGCCACCATACCTGGGGGGGGTGAGCAGTTCTTC. Translation: CATIPGGGEQFF.

J is TRBJ2-7 and V is TRBV7-6; tentative D call: TRBD1 (5 bases). Germline V gene sequence: CDR1 SGHVS, CDR2 FNYEAQ. CDR3 length equals 16 residues. Trimming pared 7 bases from V and 4 bases from J, leaving 23 bases between. This chain's CDR3 is CASTPNPTAFPYEQYV. CDR3 in DNA: TGTGCCAGCACCCCTAACCCGACAGCCTTTCCTTACGAGCAGTACGTC.

The J gene is TRBJ1-5, the V gene TRBV2, with no clear D. This CDR3 is 13 amino acids long. CDR1 SNHLY and CDR2 FYNNEI come from the germline V gene. V was shortened by 4 bases and J by 4 bases, with 8 bases between the two germline ends. The CDR3, as DNA: TGTGCCAGCAGTGGCCAGGTAAATCAGCCCCAGCATTTT. As protein: CASSGQVNQPQHF.

This clone appeared a few times. The chain is built from TRBV2 and TRBJ1-2, with 9 bases identical to TRBD1. Germline assignment: CDR1 SNHLY and CDR2 FYNNEI. The CDR3 runs to 14 residues. The V segment lost 4 bases and the J segment 6 bases; nucleotides outside the gene matches: 6. The CDR3 here is CASSGQGEVNGYTF. The CDR3 bases are TGTGCCAGCAGTGGACAGGGGGAAGTTAATGGCTACACCTTC.

This chain joins TRBV11-2 and TRBJ2-6, with D unresolved. The CDR3 consists of 16 residues. The germline V gene has CDR1 SGHAT and CDR2 FQNNGV. With 1 base removed from V and 0 bases from J, the gap between germline ends came to 7 bases. CDR3 residues: CASSLGIFSGANVLTF. The CDR3 bases are TGTGCCAGCAGCTTAGGTATTTTCTCTGGGGCCAACGTCCTGACTTTC.

Written as DNA, the CDR3 is TGCGCCAGCAGTGAGGGGGTGACAGGGGGCTTGGGTACGCAGTATTTT. It encodes CASSEGVTGGLGTQYF. V gene TRBV10-1 combines with J gene TRBJ2-3, with TRBD1 identical over 10 bases. The germline V gene encodes CDR1 WNHNN and CDR2 SYGVQD (reference sequence). V shed 2 bases and J 8 bases; nucleotides not matched to a gene: 10. The CDR3 extends over 16 amino acids.

In its sample, this clone was seen once. This rearrangement joins TRBV7-2 to TRBJ1-6; D is unclear. The length of the CDR3 is 12 residues. V was trimmed by 1 base and J by 7 bases, leaving 2 bases between them. Germline-derived CDR1 and CDR2 are SGHTA and FQGNSA. CDR3 coding DNA: TGTGCCAGCAGCTTAGAAAATTCACCCCTCCACTTT. Encoded protein: CASSLENSPLHF.

This chain links TRBV7-9 with TRBJ1-6; D possibly corresponds to TRBD1 (6 bases). Germline V gene lookup returns CDR1 SEHNR and CDR2 FQNEAQ (reference sequence). Deletions cut 11 bases from V and 5 bases from J, with 16 bases between. CDR3 size: 14 residues. The CDR3 DNA follows: TGTGCCGGATCCCGGGACACGAATAATTCACCCCTCCACTTT. This codes for CAGSRDTNNSPLHF.

The chain carries TRBV4-1 and TRBJ2-2; 12 bases fit TRBD1. This CDR3 is built from 16 residues. After removal of 3 bases from V and 9 bases from J, the junction contained 8 bases not matched to a gene. Germline-derived CDR1 and CDR2 are MGHRA and YSYEKL. The CDR3 region has the DNA TGCGCCAGCAGCCAGAGCCCGGGACAGGGGGCCCGGGAGCTGTTTTTT. Its translation is CASSQSPGQGARELFF.

This clone was counted only a few times. The chain joins TRBV28 to TRBJ1-2; a weak D match, TRBD1 (5 bases). Trimming removed 4 bases from V and 7 bases from J, with 10 bases in between. This CDR3 region has 12 residues. Germline V gene sequence: CDR1 MDHEN, CDR2 SYDVKM. CDR3 in amino acids: CASSSGLSGYTF. The CDR3 DNA sequence: TGTGCCAGCAGTTCAGGGCTATCTGGCTACACCTTC.

The V call is TRBV6-1, the J call TRBJ1-2; no firm D call. The CDR3 is made up of 13 amino acids. The germline CDR1 and CDR2 sequences are MNHNS and SASEGT. Deletions cut 2 bases from V and 4 bases from J, with 8 bases between. CDR3 residues: CASSERKGYGYTF. The CDR3 DNA sequence: TGTGCCAGCAGTGAACGGAAGGGCTATGGCTACACCTTC.

V usage is TRBV5-6 and J usage is TRBJ1-4; a weak D match, TRBD1 (6 bases). This CDR3 has 16 amino acids. Trimming took off 0 bases at V and 6 bases at J, with 15 bases between the two ends. The germline V gene encodes CDR1 SGHDT and CDR2 YYEEEE. This chain's CDR3 is CASSLATQGRDEKLFF. The CDR3 DNA reads TGTGCCAGCAGCTTGGCCACACAGGGACGGGATGAAAAACTGTTTTTT. The full variable domain, in which reference TRBV5-6 and TRBJ1-4 provide the parts outside the CDR3, is DAGVTQSPTHLIKTRGQQVTLRCSPKSGHDTVSWYQQALGQGPQFIFQYYEEEERQRGNFPDRFSGHQFPNYSSELNVNALLLGDSALYLCASSLATQGRDEKLFFGSGTQLSVL.

This rearrangement joins TRBV4-1 to TRBJ2-1; 8 bases fit TRBD2. This CDR3 has 16 residues. V shed 0 bases and J 4 bases; nucleotides not matched to a gene: 5. In germline, CDR1 is MGHRA, CDR2 YSYEKL. Here the CDR3 DNA reads TGCGCCAGCAGCCAAGATATCGGGGGGGTATACAATGAGCAGTTCTTC. As protein: CASSQDIGGVYNEQFF.

J is TRBJ1-5 and V is TRBV2; possible D gene TRBD1, 5 bases. The V end was cut by 0 bases, the J end by 4 bases, with 10 bases between. Germline V gene lookup returns CDR1 SNHLY and CDR2 FYNNEI. The CDR3 is made up of 15 amino acids. The CDR3 coding sequence is TGTGCCAGCAGTGAAGCGGCAGGGAGAAATCAGCCCCAGCATTTT. It translates to CASSEAAGRNQPQHF.

The chain employs TRBV11-2 and TRBJ2-5, with D perhaps matching TRBD1 or TRBD2 (7 bases each). The CDR3 has 18 amino acids. The ends were cut back, 5 bases at V and 4 bases at J, with 26 bases in the middle. CDR1 and CDR2 from the germline V gene are SGHAT and FQNNGV. CDR3 in amino acids: CASSVTTLTGRVGETQYF. In DNA, the CDR3 is TGTGCCAGCAGCGTAACGACCCTGACAGGGAGGGTAGGAGAGACCCAGTACTTC.

The rearrangement joins TRBV30 to TRBJ2-7; D may be TRBD1 or TRBD2 (5 bases each). Per germline, CDR1 GTSNPN and CDR2 SVGIG (reference sequence). Deletions cut 1 base from V and 2 bases from J, with 9 bases between. This CDR3 has 13 residues. The CDR3: CAWSGGTPYEQYV. Here the CDR3 DNA reads TGTGCCTGGAGTGGGGGGACCCCCTACGAGCAGTACGTC.

This clone has only one observation. The chain carries TRBV11-2 and TRBJ2-5; 9 nucleotides align to TRBD2. This CDR3 is built from 16 residues. V lost 6 bases, J lost 8 bases, and 16 bases stayed unmatched. Germline CDR1 is SGHAT and CDR2 is FQNNGV. The CDR3 DNA reads TGTGCCAGCAGAAACGGAGGCGGGGGGGACAAGAGAACCCAGTACTTC. This encodes CASRNGGGGDKRTQYF. Looking up the rest from reference TRBV11-2 and TRBJ2-5 gives the full variable domain: EAGVAQSPRYKIIEKRQSVAFWCNPISGHATLYWYQQILGQGPKLLIQFQNNGVVDDSQLPKDRFSAERLKGVDSTLKIQPAKLEDSAVYLCASRNGGGGDKRTQYFGPGTRLLVL.

The gene calls are TRBV30 and TRBJ1-2; weak D call: TRBD1 (5 bases). The CDR3 length is 15 residues. Germline CDR1 reads GTSNPN; CDR2 reads SVGIG (reference sequence). V dropped 5 bases and J dropped 8 bases, with 24 bases sitting between them. CDR3 region: CAWGLVGPVGAGYTF. Written as DNA, the CDR3 is TGTGCCTGGGGATTGGTGGGCCCAGTTGGGGCAGGCTACACCTTC.

The V gene is TRBV7-2, the J gene TRBJ1-1; no reliable D call. V was trimmed by 5 bases and J by 1 base, leaving 11 bases between them. Germline lookup yields CDR1 SGHTA and CDR2 FQGNSA. The CDR3 consists of 14 residues. CDR3 in amino acids: CASSPKPKNTEAFF. The CDR3 coding sequence is TGTGCCAGCAGCCCTAAACCGAAGAACACTGAAGCTTTCTTT.